Below, one T cell receptor beta chain is given with its context. What it recognizes is unknown. This sample was included in a study of T cell repertoires in cytomegalovirus infection. Across the study: CMV infection plus the matching HLA type was flagged by public TCR beta signatures.

TCRdb redid the calling of the reads with MiXCR, one entry per CDR3 protein. The sample lists roughly 600,000 distinct CDR3 sequences, around 24% occurring once. Study observations and caveats: The ex vivo response was dominated by HLA-C-restricted CMV-specific TCR beta clonotypes. Accumulated public TCR beta family frequency recognized individuals carrying CMV together with the relevant HLA.

The sequenced sample consisted of CD8+ T cells from PBMCs. This sequence was found in a human donor in good health (CMV status not recorded). Some clones in this sample may be carry-over from other donors' samples.

The CDR3 DNA is TGCGCCAGCAGCCAAGAGGGGGGACCTTTCCAGCAGTTCTTC. This gives the protein CASSQEGGPFQQFF. V gene TRBV4-3 combines with J gene TRBJ2-1, with D possibly TRBD2 on 6 matching bases. This CDR3 has 14 residues. Germline V gene lookup returns CDR1 LGHNA and CDR2 YSLEER. Trimming stripped 0 bases from V and 11 bases from J, with 14 bases between.